This T cell receptor (beta chain) was captured by sequencing in a study of OX40 agonist ivuxolimab in advanced cancers. Looking at the study overall: Enrolled patients in dose escalation had cancers that were hepatocellular carcinoma, melanoma, renal cell or head and neck cancer. Aged roughly 23 to 90 with a mean of approximately 60 years, they were more than 80% male.

This clone was recorded once. Its matching antigen is unknown. V lost 5 bases, J lost 5 bases, and 3 bases stayed unmatched. Germline lookup yields CDR1 GTSNPN and CDR2 SVGIG (reference sequence). There are 14 residues in the CDR3. Method: immunoSEQ multiplex PCR; TCRdb's copy keeps in-frame clones and lacks some. The table records tens of thousands of clones, about nine tenths of them present only once. Overall study findings and caveats: Both blood CD4+ and CD8+ T cells showed clonal growth by week 6 at 0.1 to 3.0 mg/kg. Expanded clones were, on average, more numerous in CD8+ T cells than in CD4+.

Here the sequenced sample was CD4+ or CD8+ T cells sorted from blood, taken in a trial of the OX40 agonist ivuxolimab. The V gene is TRBV30, the J gene TRBJ2-3; 14 bases agree with TRBD2. This TCR came from an adult with an advanced solid tumor such as melanoma, head and neck, liver or kidney cancer. CDR3 region: CAWGLAGGGDTQYF. For the CDR3, the DNA is TGTGCCTGGGGACTAGCGGGAGGCGGAGATACGCAGTATTTT.